This record looks at one T cell receptor beta chain sequence and its context. It lacks a known antigen. No clone much larger than this one lies a single base away; base qualities are absent. The data derive from a study of blood T cell repertoires in COVID-19 (dated by TCRdb to 2020 to 2021). Background on the whole study: Samples from collaborators originated in the United States, Italy and Spain and spanned both the acute and convalescent phases of COVID-19. The dataset comprised deeply sampled blood TCRbeta repertoires from subjects exposed to, actively infected with, or recovered from COVID-19. The material from the prospective study consisted of cDNA or gDNA derived from T cells, B-cell-depleted T cells, or PBMCs. The repertoires were released in a freely available public database intended as a resource for research on the immune response to SARS-CoV-2. The samples were drawn from two sources: the first 160 participants of the ongoing ImmuneRACE study, and 1,254 subjects contributed by 6 global collaborators. Nearly every sample came with metadata listing a de-identified subject ID, COVID-19 status, age in years and sex. Where HLA class I and class II types were available, the types were taken from metadata supplied by the sample provider, not from assay-based typing. The study at large found these results: The quantity of clinical and demographic metadata differed by source and by participant and was supplied without curation.

Each collaborating institution followed its own protocols to collect whole blood in K2EDTA tubes. For TCRbeta analysis, collaborators shipped samples as frozen whole blood, isolated PBMCs, or DNA extracted from either of those sample types. TCRbeta CDR3 regions were amplified from genomic DNA using the immunoSEQ Assay, a bias-controlled multiplex PCR. Per the original workflow: Nucleated cell counts per sample were estimated from amplification of reference gene primers within the assay. To quantify the absolute abundance of each unique TCRbeta CDR3 rearrangement, sequence reads were collapsed and filtered. For each sample, productive Simpson clonality was calculated as the square root of Simpson's diversity index over productive rearrangements. Not all clones reach the TCRdb copy of this immuneACCESS table, which keeps in-frame sequences only. Checked studies attribute under half of the gap to unresolved V genes and leave the rest unexplained. From that table come the V and J calls and clone size; the DNA was used to work out D and trimming. The sample data list approximately 280,000 clones, and around 86% of these were observed just once. The ten largest account for roughly 2.3% of the sample.

The CDR3 numbers 14 residues from cysteine through phenylalanine. Only the CDR3 DNA is retained, 42 bases long and in frame from the first base. The junction shows trimming of 5 bases on V and 11 bases on J, plus 18 bases between the germline ends. CDR1 and CDR2, per the germline V gene (reference sequence), are SEHNR and FQNEAQ. This TCR derives from a man aged 45-65 years with acute or convalescent COVID-19. The sample was peripheral blood. This chain is built from TRBV7-9 and TRBJ2-2, with TRBD2 tentatively as D gene (5 bases match). The nucleotides read TGTGCCAGCAGCCTGGAGGCCGGTCCGGGAGAGCTGTTTTTT. This gives the protein CASSLEAGPGELFF.